These T cell receptor beta chains were read from a single sample in a study of beta chain features in type 1 diabetes. Produced via immunoSEQ multiplex PCR; TCRdb's table is partial and in-frame only. The table has 500,000 to 700,000 clones, 15% to 19% seen once. Material: naive CD4+ T cells from blood. These TCRs come from a man between 18 and 29 years old in good health. The CDR3 runs from the conserved cysteine through the conserved F or W. Each record gives: V gene, clone size, J gene, CDR3 protein. For some rows the clone size is stated as once, few or many, or as a class when expanded; others skip it.

TRBV18	.	TRBJ2-5	CASSPRLLQETQYF
TRBV28	.	TRBJ2-7	CASSLFRRGGPYEQYF
TRBV5-1	.	TRBJ2-5	CASSPGPLKETQYF
TRBV4-1	.	TRBJ1-2	CASSPTGQGADGYTF
TRBV28	many	TRBJ2-7	CASSVPGTGDF
TRBV28	few	TRBJ2-7	CASREDYEQYF
TRBV5-4	few	TRBJ2-3	CASRRTGTSTDTQYF
TRBV5-4	.	TRBJ1-4	CASSSTGGNEKLFF
TRBV7-9	few	TRBJ1-2	CASSLDQGGYTF
TRBV6-6	few	TRBJ1-5	CASSFDLLNQPQHF
TRBV18	.	TRBJ1-4	CASSHGSNEKLFF
TRBV18	few	TRBJ1-4	CASSPISGTGNEKLFF
TRBV11-2	.	TRBJ2-5	CASSLTLTSGRVETQYF
TRBV5-1	.	TRBJ2-5	CASSLQLQETQYF
TRBV27	.	TRBJ2-7	CASSPDRGRFYEQYF
TRBV4-1	.	TRBJ2-4	CASSQTEQVGGSIAKNIQYF
TRBV19	few	TRBJ2-5	CASSIGLWTSGRARETQYF
TRBV7-2	.	TRBJ2-1	CASSFLSGPKQFF
TRBV25-1	few	TRBJ1-5	CASSGFGIGNQPQHF
TRBV30	.	TRBJ1-2	CAWSVRFGVNGYTF
TRBV7-9	few	TRBJ2-3	CASSPGGDTQYF
TRBV25-1	few	TRBJ2-2	CASSDPSGRLNTGELFF
TRBV5-1	few	TRBJ2-3	CASSIRTGKEDTQYF
TRBV9	few	TRBJ1-1	CASSVDQPGSGEAFF
TRBV7-3	.	TRBJ2-7	CASSPAGTSGYEQYF
TRBV25-1	.	TRBJ1-6	CASRGAHNSPLHF
TRBV7-7	few	TRBJ2-2	CASSPGTGATGELFF
TRBV5-6	.	TRBJ2-5	CASSLGGTKETQYF
TRBV28	.	TRBJ1-1	CASSFTAGGGKALAFF
TRBV5-1	few	TRBJ1-3	CASSEGPVSGNTIYF
TRBV14	.	TRBJ1-2	CASSQVGEYYGYTF
TRBV5-1	.	TRBJ2-5	CASSLTGFQETQYF
TRBV19	few	TRBJ2-1	CASMRQGVFNEQFF
TRBV10-3	.	TRBJ2-3	CAIKTESTDTQYF